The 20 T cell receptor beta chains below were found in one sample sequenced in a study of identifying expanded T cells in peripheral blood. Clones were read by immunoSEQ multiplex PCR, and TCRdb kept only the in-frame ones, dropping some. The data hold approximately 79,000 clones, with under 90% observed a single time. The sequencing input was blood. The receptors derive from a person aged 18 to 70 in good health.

Written as DNA, the CDR3 is TGCGCCAGCAGCCAATACGGGAGCCCTATGGATGAGCAGTTCTTC. Amino acids: CASSQYGSPMDEQFF. V and J are TRBV4-3 and TRBJ2-1, with D perhaps matching TRBD2 (6 bases). The germline V and J ends were trimmed by 2 bases and 8 bases, with 16 bases remaining between them. CDR3 length: 15 residues. CDR1 is LGHNA, CDR2 YSLEER, per germline.

CDR3 coding DNA: TGCAGCGTTGCTCAACGGGGGTTCCGTGGACGGGAGGGAGTCTACAATGAGCAGTTCTTC. It codes for CSVAQRGFRGREGVYNEQFF. This rearrangement joins TRBV29-1 to TRBJ2-1; 8 nucleotides line up with TRBD2. Germline CDR1 is SQVTM and CDR2 is ANQGSEA. Unmatched junction bases numbered 23, after V lost 4 bases and J lost 3 bases. This CDR3 has 20 amino acids.

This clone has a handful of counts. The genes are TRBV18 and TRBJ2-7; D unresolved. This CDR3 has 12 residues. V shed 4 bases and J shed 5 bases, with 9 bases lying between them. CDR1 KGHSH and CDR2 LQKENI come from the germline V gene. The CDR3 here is CASSRVLDEQYF. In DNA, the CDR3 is TGTGCCAGCTCACGCGTCCTTGACGAGCAGTACTTC.

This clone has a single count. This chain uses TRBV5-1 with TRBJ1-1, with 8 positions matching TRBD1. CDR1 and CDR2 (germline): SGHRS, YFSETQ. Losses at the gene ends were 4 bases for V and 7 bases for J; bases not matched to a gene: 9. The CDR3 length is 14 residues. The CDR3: CASSRSTGGNEAFF. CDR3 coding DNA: TGCGCCAGCAGCCGCTCCACAGGGGGAAATGAAGCTTTCTTT.

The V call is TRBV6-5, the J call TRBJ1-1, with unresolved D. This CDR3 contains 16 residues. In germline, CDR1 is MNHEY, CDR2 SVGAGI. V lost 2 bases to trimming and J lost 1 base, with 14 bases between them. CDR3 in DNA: TGTGCCAGCAGTTACGCCCTGGTTGGAGCGAACACTGAAGCTTTCTTT. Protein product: CASSYALVGANTEAFF.

The CDR3 here is CASSYSIGNEQFF. DNA of the CDR3: TGTGCCAGCAGTTACTCGATAGGTAATGAGCAGTTCTTC. J is TRBJ2-1 and V is TRBV6-6; D gene uncertain. Germline V gene sequence: CDR1 MNHNY, CDR2 SVGAGI (reference sequence). Trimming left V 0 bases short and J 7 bases short, with 7 bases between. This CDR3 is built from 13 residues.

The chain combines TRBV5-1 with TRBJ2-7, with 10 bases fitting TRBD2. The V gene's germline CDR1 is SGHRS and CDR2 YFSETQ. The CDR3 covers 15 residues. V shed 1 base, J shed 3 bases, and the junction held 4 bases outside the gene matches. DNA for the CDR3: TGCGCCAGCAGCTTGTTCACTAGCGGGGACTACGAGCAGTACTTC. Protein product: CASSLFTSGDYEQYF.

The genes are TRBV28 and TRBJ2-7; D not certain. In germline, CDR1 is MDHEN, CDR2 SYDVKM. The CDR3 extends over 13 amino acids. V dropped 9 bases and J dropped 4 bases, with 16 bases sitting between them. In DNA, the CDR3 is TGTGCCAGTCAGCGAGGAAGGCCTTACGAGCAGTACTTC. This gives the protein CASQRGRPYEQYF. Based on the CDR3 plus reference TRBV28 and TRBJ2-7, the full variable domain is DVKVTQSSRYLVKRTGEKVFLECVQDMDHENMFWYRQDPGLGLRLIYFSYDVKMKEKGDIPEGYSVSREKKERFSLILESASTNQTSMYLCASQRGRPYEQYFGPGTRLTVT.

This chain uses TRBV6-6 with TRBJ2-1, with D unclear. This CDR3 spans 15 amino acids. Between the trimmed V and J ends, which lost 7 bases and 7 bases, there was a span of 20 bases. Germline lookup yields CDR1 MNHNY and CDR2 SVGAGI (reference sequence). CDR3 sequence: CASTQLEITRNEQFF. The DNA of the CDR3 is TGTGCCAGCACCCAATTGGAGATAACACGGAATGAGCAGTTCTTC.

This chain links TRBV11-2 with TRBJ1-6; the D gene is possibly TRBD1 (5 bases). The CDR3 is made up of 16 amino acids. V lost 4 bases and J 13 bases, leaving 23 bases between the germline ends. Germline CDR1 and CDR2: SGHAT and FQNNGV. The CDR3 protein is CASSSNPSGGSGPLHF. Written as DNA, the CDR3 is TGTGCCAGCAGCTCTAACCCCTCCGGGGGGTCTGGGCCCCTCCACTTT. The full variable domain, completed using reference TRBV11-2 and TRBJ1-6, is EAGVAQSPRYKIIEKRQSVAFWCNPISGHATLYWYQQILGQGPKLLIQFQNNGVVDDSQLPKDRFSAERLKGVDSTLKIQPAKLEDSAVYLCASSSNPSGGSGPLHFGNGTRLTVT.

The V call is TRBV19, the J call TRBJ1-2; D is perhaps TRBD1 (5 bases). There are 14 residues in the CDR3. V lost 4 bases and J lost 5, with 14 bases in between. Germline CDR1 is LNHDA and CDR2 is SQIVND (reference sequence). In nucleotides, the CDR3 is TGTGCCAGTAGTACCAAATCGGGGCCTTATGGCTACACCTTC. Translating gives CASSTKSGPYGYTF. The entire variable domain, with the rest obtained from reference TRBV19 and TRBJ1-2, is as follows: DGGITQSPKYLFRKEGQNVTLSCEQNLNHDAMYWYRQDPGQGLRLIYYSQIVNDFQKGDIAEGYSVSREKKESFPLTVTSAQKNPTAFYLCASSTKSGPYGYTFGSGTRLTVV.

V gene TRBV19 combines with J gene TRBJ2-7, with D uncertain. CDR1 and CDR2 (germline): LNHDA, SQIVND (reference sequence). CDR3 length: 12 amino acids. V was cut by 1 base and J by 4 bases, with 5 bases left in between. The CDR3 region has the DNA TGTGCCAGTAGTATAGGAGAGTACGAGCAGTACTTC. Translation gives CASSIGEYEQYF.

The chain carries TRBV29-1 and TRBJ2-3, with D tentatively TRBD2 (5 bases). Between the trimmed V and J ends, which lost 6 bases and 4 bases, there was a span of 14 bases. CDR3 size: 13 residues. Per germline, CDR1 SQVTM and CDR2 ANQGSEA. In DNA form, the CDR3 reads TGCAGCGTAGTGGACTCCGGAGCAGATACGCAGTATTTT. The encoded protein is CSVVDSGADTQYF.

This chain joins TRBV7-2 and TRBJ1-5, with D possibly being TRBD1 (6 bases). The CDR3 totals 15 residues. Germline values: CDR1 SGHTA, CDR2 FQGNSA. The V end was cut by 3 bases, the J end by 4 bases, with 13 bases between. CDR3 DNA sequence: TGTGCCAGCAGCTTGGGACCACAGGGAAATCAGCCCCAGCATTTT. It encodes CASSLGPQGNQPQHF.

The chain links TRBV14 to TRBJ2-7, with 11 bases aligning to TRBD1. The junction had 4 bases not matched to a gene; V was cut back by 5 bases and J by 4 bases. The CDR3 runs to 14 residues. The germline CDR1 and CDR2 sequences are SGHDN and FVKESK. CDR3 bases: TGTGCCAGCAGCTGGACAGGGGGCGCGTACGAGCAGTACTTC. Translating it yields CASSWTGGAYEQYF.

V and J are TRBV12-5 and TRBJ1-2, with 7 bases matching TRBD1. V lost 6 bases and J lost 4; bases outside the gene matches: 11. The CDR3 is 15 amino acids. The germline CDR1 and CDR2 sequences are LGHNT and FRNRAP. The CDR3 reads CASGAPGQPGYGYTF. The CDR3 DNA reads TGTGCTAGTGGAGCCCCGGGACAGCCTGGCTATGGCTACACCTTC.

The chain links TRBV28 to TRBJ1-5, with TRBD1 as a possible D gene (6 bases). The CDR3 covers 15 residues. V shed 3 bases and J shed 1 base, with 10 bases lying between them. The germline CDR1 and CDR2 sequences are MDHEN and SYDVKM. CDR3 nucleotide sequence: TGTGCCAGCAGTTTTTCAGGGGCGAGCAATCAGCCCCAGCATTTT. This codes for CASSFSGASNQPQHF.

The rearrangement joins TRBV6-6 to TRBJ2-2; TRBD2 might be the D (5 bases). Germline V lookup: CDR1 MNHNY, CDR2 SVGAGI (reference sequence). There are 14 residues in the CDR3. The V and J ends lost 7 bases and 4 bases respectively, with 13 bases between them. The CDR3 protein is CASTVVAGTGELFF. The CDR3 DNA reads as TGTGCCAGCACCGTCGTGGCGGGCACCGGGGAGCTGTTTTTT.

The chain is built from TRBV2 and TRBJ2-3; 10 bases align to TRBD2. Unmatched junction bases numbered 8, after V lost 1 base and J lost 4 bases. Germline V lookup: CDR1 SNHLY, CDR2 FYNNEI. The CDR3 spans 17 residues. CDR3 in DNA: TGTGCCAGCAGTGAAGGGCCTAGCGGGAGTAACTCAGATACGCAGTATTTT. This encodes CASSEGPSGSNSDTQYF.

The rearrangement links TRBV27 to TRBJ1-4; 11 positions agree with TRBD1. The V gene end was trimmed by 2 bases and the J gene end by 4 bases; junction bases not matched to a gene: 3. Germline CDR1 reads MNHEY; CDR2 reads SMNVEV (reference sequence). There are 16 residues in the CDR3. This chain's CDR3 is CASSLVGTGGNEKLFF. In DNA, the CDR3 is TGTGCCAGCAGTTTAGTCGGGACAGGGGGTAATGAAAAACTGTTTTTT.